This T cell receptor beta chain was captured by sequencing in a study of PD-L1 blockade in urothelial cancer. Study-level background: Beginning in about 2014, patients received atezolizumab, given as 1,200 mg intravenously every 3 weeks.

Described time point: peripheral blood 6 weeks after treatment start. Patients had urothelial carcinoma that was locally advanced or metastatic. Germline CDR1 is SGHKS and CDR2 is YYEKEE (reference sequence). V was shortened by 5 bases and J by 4 bases, with 22 bases between the two germline ends. There are 16 residues in the CDR3. Spike-ins of synthetic TCR analog templates went into each PCR. Repertoires were generated with immunoSEQ multiplex PCR, while TCRdb's copy carries only in-frame clones and drops some. The sample shows over 20,000 clones, around 91% of them seen only once. This receptor was obtained from a woman aged 55-69 years with urothelial cancer. This material consisted of PBMCs, taken around atezolizumab (anti-PD-L1) treatment. The chain links TRBV5-5 to TRBJ2-7; tentatively, D is TRBD2 (5 bases). The CDR3 DNA follows: TGTGCCAGCAGATCCCTTCCGGGGAGAGGGTTTTACGAGCAGTACTTC. Protein: CASRSLPGRGFYEQYF. The full variable domain, rest sourced from reference TRBV5-5 and TRBJ2-7, is DAGVTQSPTHLIKTRGQQVTLRCSPISGHKSVSWYQQVLGQGPQFIFQYYEKEERGRGNFPDRFSARQFPNYSSELNVNALLLGDSALYLCASRSLPGRGFYEQYFGPGTRLTVT.